These 5 T cell receptor beta chains were all obtained from the same sample, sequenced in a study of blood T cell repertoires in COVID-19. Using immunoSEQ multiplex PCR, the repertoire was profiled, and TCRdb retains in-frame clones only, with some absent. The sample yields 350,000 or so clones, 65% to 90% seen once. The sequenced sample was PBMCs or T cells enriched from blood (not recorded which). The origin of the receptors is a middle-aged woman with acute COVID-19.

The chain joins TRBV5-1 to TRBJ2-7; 9 nucleotides match TRBD1. CDR3 length equals 14 residues. Germline V lookup: CDR1 SGHRS, CDR2 YFSETQ. After removal of 4 bases from V and 2 bases from J, the junction contained 4 bases not matched to a gene. Written as DNA, the CDR3 is TGCGCCAGCAGCGTGGGACAGGGAACCTACGAGCAGTACTTC. Amino acid sequence: CASSVGQGTYEQYF.

This clone was recorded only once. The chain employs TRBV5-1 and TRBJ1-3; tentative D call: TRBD1 (5 bases). Germline CDR1 is SGHRS and CDR2 is YFSETQ. Trimming left V 1 base short and J 0 bases short, with 17 bases between. The CDR3 runs to 18 residues. The CDR3 here is CASSLTPKTGLSGNTIYF. DNA of the CDR3: TGCGCCAGCAGCTTGACCCCTAAAACAGGCCTCTCTGGAAACACCATATATTTT.

The rearrangement uses TRBV11-2 and TRBJ2-1; the match to TRBD1 covers 8 bases. The junction had 8 bases not matched to a gene; V was cut back by 4 bases and J by 6 bases. CDR1 is SGHAT, CDR2 FQNNGV, per germline. This CDR3 comprises 15 residues. CDR3 DNA: TGTGCCAGCAGCTCATTGGACAGGGCCGTCAATGAGCAGTTCTTC. Translating gives CASSSLDRAVNEQFF.

This sequence joins TRBV13 and TRBJ1-1, with D tentatively TRBD1 (5 bases). Germline V gives CDR1 PRHDT, CDR2 FYEKMQ (reference sequence). This CDR3 contains 16 residues. The germline V and J ends were trimmed by 4 bases and 12 bases, with 27 bases remaining between them. CDR3: CASSSGGARLALSTFF. The CDR3 DNA follows: TGTGCCAGCAGCTCGGGAGGGGCGAGGCTCGCCCTGTCGACTTTCTTT.

The chain links TRBV9 to TRBJ1-4; no clear D gene. V lost 4 bases and J lost 5, with 15 bases in between. CDR1 and CDR2 (germline): SGDLS, YYNGEE. The CDR3 spans 15 residues. The DNA for the CDR3 is TGTGCCAGCAGCACCCGACTAGGCTTCAATGAAAAACTGTTTTTT. Its translation is CASSTRLGFNEKLFF.